This T cell receptor beta chain originates from a study of blood T cell repertoires in COVID-19. In the study overall: Samples came from the United States, Italy and Spain, spanning acute and convalescent COVID-19. Sample material is recorded as cDNA or gDNA derived from T cells, B-cell-depleted T cells, or PBMCs.

Authors' analysis steps: Cell counts per sample came from amplifying reference gene primers. The data were produced by immunoSEQ multiplex PCR, yet TCRdb's version contains in-frame clones alone and is incomplete. V, J and clone size reflect that table, while D and trimming were determined from the DNA. The sample holds over 350,000 clones, 86% seen once. This CDR3 spans 15 amino acids. V was pared by 4 bases and J by 8 bases, with 10 bases of the junction left unmatched. Germline V gene data show CDR1 as SGHNT and CDR2 as YYREEE (reference sequence). The chain combines TRBV5-4 with TRBJ2-1; 9 nucleotides agree with TRBD1. The sample consisted of peripheral blood. The receptor was derived from a woman in her twenties or thirties with active or convalescent COVID-19. CDR3 bases: TGTGCCAGCAGCCTCCCGTGGGGACAGGGACATGAGCAGTTCTTC. Amino acids: CASSLPWGQGHEQFF.